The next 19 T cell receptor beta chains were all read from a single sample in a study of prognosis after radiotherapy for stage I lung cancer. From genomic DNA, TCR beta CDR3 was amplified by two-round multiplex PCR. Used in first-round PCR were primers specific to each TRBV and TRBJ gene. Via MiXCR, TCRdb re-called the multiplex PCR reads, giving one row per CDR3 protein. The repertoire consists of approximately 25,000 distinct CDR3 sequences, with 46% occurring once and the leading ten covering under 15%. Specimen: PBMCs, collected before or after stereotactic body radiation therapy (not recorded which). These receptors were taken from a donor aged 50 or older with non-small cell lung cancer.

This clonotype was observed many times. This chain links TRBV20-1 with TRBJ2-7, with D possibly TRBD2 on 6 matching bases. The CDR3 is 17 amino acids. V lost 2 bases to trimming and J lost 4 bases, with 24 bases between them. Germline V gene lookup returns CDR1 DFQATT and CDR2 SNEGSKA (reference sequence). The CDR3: CSARSHRRDSLRYEQYF. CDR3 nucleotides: TGCAGTGCTAGATCTCACCGCCGGGACTCCTTGCGGTACGAGCAGTACTTC.

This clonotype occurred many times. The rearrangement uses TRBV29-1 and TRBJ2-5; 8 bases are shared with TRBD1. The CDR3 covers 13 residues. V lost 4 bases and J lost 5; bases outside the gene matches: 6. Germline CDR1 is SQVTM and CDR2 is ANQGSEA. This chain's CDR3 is CSVGQGARETQYF. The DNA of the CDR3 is TGCAGCGTTGGTCAGGGGGCAAGGGAGACCCAGTACTTC.

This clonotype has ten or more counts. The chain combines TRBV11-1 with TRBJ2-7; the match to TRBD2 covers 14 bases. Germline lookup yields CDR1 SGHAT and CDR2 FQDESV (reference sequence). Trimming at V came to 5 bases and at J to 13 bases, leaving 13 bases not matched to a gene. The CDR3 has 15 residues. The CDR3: CASSRGTSGSFPTYF. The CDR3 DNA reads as TGTGCCAGCAGCCGAGGGACTAGCGGGAGTTTTCCCACCTACTTC.

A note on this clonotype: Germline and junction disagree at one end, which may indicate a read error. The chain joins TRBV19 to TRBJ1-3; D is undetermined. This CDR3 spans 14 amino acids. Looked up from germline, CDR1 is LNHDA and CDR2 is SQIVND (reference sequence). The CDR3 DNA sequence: TGTGCCAGTAGTGCCGGCGGGAAGGGAAACACAATATATTTT. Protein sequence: CASSAGGKGNTIYF. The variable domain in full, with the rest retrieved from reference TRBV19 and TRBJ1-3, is DGGITQSPKYLFRKEGQNVTLSCEQNLNHDAMYWYRQDPGQGLRLIYYSQIVNDFQKGDIAEGYSVSREKKESFPLTVTSAQKNPTAFYLCASSAGGKGNTIYFGEGSWLTVV.

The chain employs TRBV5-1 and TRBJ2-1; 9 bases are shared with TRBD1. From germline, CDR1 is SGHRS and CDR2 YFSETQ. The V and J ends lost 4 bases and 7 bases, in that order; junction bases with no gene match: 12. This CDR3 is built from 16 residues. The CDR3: CASSATGTGIWNEQFF. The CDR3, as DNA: TGCGCCAGCAGCGCTACCGGGACAGGGATCTGGAATGAGCAGTTCTTC.

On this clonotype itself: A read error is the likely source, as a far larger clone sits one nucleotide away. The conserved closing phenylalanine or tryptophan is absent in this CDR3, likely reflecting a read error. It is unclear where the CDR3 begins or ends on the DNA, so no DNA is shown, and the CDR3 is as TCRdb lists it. The chain's CDR3 is CASSSSSL. The genes are TRBV6-4 and TRBJ2-7; the table names TRBD2, a call not compared with the DNA. Ends included, the CDR3 has 8 residues. The V gene's germline CDR1 is MRHNA and CDR2 SNTAGT.

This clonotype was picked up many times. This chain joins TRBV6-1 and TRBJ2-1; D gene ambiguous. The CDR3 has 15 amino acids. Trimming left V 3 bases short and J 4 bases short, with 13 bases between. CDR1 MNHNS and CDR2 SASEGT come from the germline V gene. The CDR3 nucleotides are TGTGCCAGCAGTGAGGGGATAGGTGGATACAATGAGCAGTTCTTC. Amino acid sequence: CASSEGIGGYNEQFF.

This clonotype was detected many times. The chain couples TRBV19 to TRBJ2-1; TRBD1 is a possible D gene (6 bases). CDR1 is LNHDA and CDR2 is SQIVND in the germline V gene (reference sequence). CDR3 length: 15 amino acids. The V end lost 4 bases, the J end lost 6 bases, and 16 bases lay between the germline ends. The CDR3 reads CASSRPGQRPNEQFF. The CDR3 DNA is TGTGCCAGTAGTAGACCGGGACAAAGGCCCAATGAGCAGTTCTTC.

CDR3 residues: CASSNRVVSYGYTF. In DNA form, the CDR3 reads TGTGCCAGCAGTAACAGGGTAGTCTCCTATGGCTACACCTTC. This sequence joins TRBV2 and TRBJ1-2; a possible D gene is TRBD1 (6 bases). This CDR3 has 14 amino acids. The germline V gene encodes CDR1 SNHLY and CDR2 FYNNEI. V was pared by 5 bases and J by 4 bases, with 14 bases between.

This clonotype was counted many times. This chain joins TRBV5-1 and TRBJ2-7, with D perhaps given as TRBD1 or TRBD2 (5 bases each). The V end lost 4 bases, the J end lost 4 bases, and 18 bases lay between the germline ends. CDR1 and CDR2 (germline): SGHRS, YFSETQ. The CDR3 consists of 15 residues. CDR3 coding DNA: TGCGCCAGCAGCCCCTACTTGGAGGACACTTACGAGCAGTACTTC. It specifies CASSPYLEDTYEQYF.

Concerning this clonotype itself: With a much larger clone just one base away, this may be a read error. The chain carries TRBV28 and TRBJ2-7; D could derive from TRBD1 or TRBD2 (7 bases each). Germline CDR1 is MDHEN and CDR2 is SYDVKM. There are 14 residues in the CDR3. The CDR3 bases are TGTGCCAGCAGAGCAGGGGGGGTAGACTACGATCAGTACTTC. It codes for CASRAGGVDYDQYF.

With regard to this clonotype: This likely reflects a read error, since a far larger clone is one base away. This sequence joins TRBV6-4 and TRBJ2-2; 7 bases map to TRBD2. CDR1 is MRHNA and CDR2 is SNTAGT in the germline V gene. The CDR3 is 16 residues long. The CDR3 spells CAGRPTSSGSTGELFF. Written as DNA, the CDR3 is TGTGCCGGCAGGCCTACTTCTAGCGGCAGCACCGGGGAGCTGTTTTTT.

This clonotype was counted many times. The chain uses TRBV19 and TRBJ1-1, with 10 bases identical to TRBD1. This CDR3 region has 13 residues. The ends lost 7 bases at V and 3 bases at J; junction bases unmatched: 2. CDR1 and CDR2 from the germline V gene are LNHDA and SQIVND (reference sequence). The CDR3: CASKDRGYTEAFF. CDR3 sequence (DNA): TGTGCCAGTAAGGACAGGGGGTACACTGAAGCTTTCTTT.

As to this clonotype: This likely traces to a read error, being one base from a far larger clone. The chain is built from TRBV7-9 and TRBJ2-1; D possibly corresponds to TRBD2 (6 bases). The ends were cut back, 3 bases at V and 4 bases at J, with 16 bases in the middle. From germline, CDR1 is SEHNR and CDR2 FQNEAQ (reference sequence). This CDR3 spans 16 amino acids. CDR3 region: CASSFSERVGYNEQFF. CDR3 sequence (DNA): TGTGCCAGCAGCTTCTCGGAGCGGGTGGGGTACAATGAGCAGTTCTTC.

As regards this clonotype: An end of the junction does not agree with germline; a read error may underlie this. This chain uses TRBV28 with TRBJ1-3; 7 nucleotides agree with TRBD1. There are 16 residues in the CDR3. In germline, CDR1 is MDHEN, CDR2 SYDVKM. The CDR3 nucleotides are TGTGCCATCAGTTCGGAGGGGGCCGGATCCGGAAACACCATATATTTT. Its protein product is CAISSEGAGSGNTIYF.

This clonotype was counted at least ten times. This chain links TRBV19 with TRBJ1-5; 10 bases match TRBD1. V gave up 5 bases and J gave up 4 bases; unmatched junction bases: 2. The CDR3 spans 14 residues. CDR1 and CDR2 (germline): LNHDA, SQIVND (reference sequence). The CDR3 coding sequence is TGTGCCAGTAGTGGACAGGGGGGTAATCAGCCCCAGCATTTT. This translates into CASSGQGGNQPQHF.

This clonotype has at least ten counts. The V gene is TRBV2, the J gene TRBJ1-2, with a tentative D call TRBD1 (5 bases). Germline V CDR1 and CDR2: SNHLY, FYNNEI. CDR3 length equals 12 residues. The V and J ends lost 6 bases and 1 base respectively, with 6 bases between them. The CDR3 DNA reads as TGTGCCAGCAGGACAGATAACTATGGCTACACCTTC. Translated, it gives CASRTDNYGYTF.

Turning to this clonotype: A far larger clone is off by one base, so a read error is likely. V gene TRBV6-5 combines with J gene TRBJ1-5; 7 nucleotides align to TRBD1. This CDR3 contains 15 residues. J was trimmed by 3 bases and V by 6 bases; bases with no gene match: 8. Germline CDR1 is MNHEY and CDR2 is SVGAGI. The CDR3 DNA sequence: TGTGCCAGCAGCTCCTGGACAGGATTCAATCAGCCCCAGCATTTT. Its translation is CASSSWTGFNQPQHF.

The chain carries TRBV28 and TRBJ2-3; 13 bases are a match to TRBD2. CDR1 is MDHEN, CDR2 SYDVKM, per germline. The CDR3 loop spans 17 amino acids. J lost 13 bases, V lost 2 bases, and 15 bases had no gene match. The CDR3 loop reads CASSLLGLAGASDTKYF. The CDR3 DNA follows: TGTGCCAGCAGTTTACTAGGACTAGCGGGAGCATCCGATACAAAGTATTTT.